These 23 T cell receptor beta chains were sequenced from one sample in a study of blood T cells in healthy people across ages. The authors ran a second PCR of roughly 6 to 12 cycles using a sample-barcoded 5' primer and a J-beta primer mix. From the 5' RACE reads, TCRdb called clonotypes with MiXCR, one entry per CDR3 protein. The repertoire consists of approximately 880,000 distinct CDR3 sequences, with about 48% occurring once and the leading ten covering about an eighth. Sequenced input: blood. These receptors originate from a man aged 30 to 45 in good health.

This chain links TRBV6-5 with TRBJ1-6; 7 positions match TRBD1. Germline V gene sequence: CDR1 MNHEY, CDR2 SVGAGI. V shed 6 bases and J 4 bases; nucleotides not matched to a gene: 9. The CDR3 spans 16 residues. This CDR3 is CASRQAGTAYNSPLHF. CDR3 DNA sequence: TGTGCCAGCAGGCAGGCCGGGACAGCATATAATTCACCCCTCCACTTT.

The chain joins TRBV24-1 to TRBJ2-1, with TRBD1 matching 11 bases. J lost 8 bases, V lost 3 bases, and 17 bases had no gene match. Germline loops: CDR1 KGHDR, CDR2 SFDVKD. The CDR3 length is 19 residues. DNA for the CDR3: TGTGCCACCAGTGATCGGGACAGGGGGAGACCATCGACCGGCGATGAGCAGTTCTTC. This encodes CATSDRDRGRPSTGDEQFF.

This sequence joins TRBV13 and TRBJ2-7, with 8 bases lining up with TRBD1. V was clipped by 6 bases and J by 3 bases; unmatched bases: 4. CDR3 length: 13 amino acids. CDR1 is PRHDT, CDR2 FYEKMQ, per germline (reference sequence). The CDR3 coding sequence is TGTGCCAGCAGGGGACAGGTTGGCTACGAGCAGTACTTC. This codes for CASRGQVGYEQYF.

The genes are TRBV28 and TRBJ2-1, with TRBD2 identical over 11 bases. After removal of 5 bases from V and 5 bases from J, the junction contained 5 bases not matched to a gene. Germline CDR1 is MDHEN and CDR2 is SYDVKM. CDR3 length: 15 residues. CDR3: CASSLSGGVHNEQFF. DNA for the CDR3: TGTGCCAGCAGTCTTAGCGGGGGGGTCCACAATGAGCAGTTCTTC. Full variable domain (rest looked up from reference TRBV28 and TRBJ2-1): DVKVTQSSRYLVKRTGEKVFLECVQDMDHENMFWYRQDPGLGLRLIYFSYDVKMKEKGDIPEGYSVSREKKERFSLILESASTNQTSMYLCASSLSGGVHNEQFFGPGTRLTVL.

The rearrangement uses TRBV11-2 and TRBJ2-7, with D possibly matching TRBD2 (7 bases). CDR1 is SGHAT and CDR2 is FQNNGV in the germline V gene. V lost 5 bases, J lost 4 bases, and 18 bases lay in between. This CDR3 region has 15 residues. This chain's CDR3 is CASSLDPGGLYEQYF. CDR3 DNA: TGTGCCAGCAGCCTCGATCCGGGGGGCCTATACGAGCAGTACTTC.

J is TRBJ1-2 and V is TRBV4-1; no reliable D call. The germline V gene encodes CDR1 MGHRA and CDR2 YSYEKL. This CDR3 has 15 residues. The germline V and J ends were trimmed by 0 bases and 7 bases, with 15 bases remaining between them. CDR3 nucleotide sequence: TGCGCCAGCAGCCAAGATTGGGCGGCCCGCTCTGGCTACACCTTC. It specifies CASSQDWAARSGYTF.

V usage is TRBV14 and J usage is TRBJ2-7; a possible D gene is TRBD1 (5 bases). Germline lookup yields CDR1 SGHDN and CDR2 FVKESK. V was shortened by 4 bases and J by 1 base, with 11 bases between the two germline ends. The length of the CDR3 is 14 residues. CDR3 region: CASSRLTGSYEQYF. CDR3 bases: TGTGCCAGCAGCCGACTCACAGGATCCTACGAGCAGTACTTC.

This chain uses TRBV28 with TRBJ2-1; TRBD2 matches 7 bases. The CDR3 consists of 14 residues. J was trimmed by 6 bases and V by 6 bases; bases with no gene match: 8. Germline CDR1 reads MDHEN; CDR2 reads SYDVKM. The CDR3 loop is CASSRSGAPNEQFF. The CDR3 DNA follows: TGTGCCAGCAGCCGCAGCGGGGCCCCCAATGAGCAGTTCTTC.

This chain links TRBV4-1 with TRBJ1-1; D is undetermined. Looked up from germline, CDR1 is MGHRA and CDR2 is YSYEKL. Trimming removed 6 bases at V and 1 base at J, with 12 bases between. The CDR3 is 14 amino acids. CDR3 residues: CASSRAQANTEAFF. The CDR3 region has the DNA TGCGCCAGCAGTCGAGCGCAGGCGAACACTGAAGCTTTCTTT.

The rearrangement links TRBV11-3 to TRBJ2-1, with 8 nucleotides matching TRBD2. Germline CDR1 reads SGHNT; CDR2 reads YENEEA. This CDR3 has 17 amino acids. V lost 1 base, J lost 7 bases, and 12 bases stayed unmatched. CDR3 DNA sequence: TGTGCCAGCAGCTTAGTACCCGGGGGGGCCGGGGGAAATGAGCAGTTCTTC. Its translation: CASSLVPGGAGGNEQFF.

This clonotype was detected only a few times. In DNA, the CDR3 is TGTGCCAGCAGTACAAGACTAGCGGGGGCGGATACGCAGTATTTT. This translates into CASSTRLAGADTQYF. The chain links TRBV12-3 or TRBV12-4 to TRBJ2-3; 12 nucleotides match TRBD2. The junction had 6 bases not matched to a gene; V was cut back by 5 bases and J by 6 bases. CDR3 size: 15 residues.

This clonotype was seen repeatedly, ten times or more. The genes are TRBV11-2 and TRBJ1-1; 10 bases match TRBD1. Germline V CDR1 and CDR2: SGHAT, FQNNGV. Trimming took 3 bases from V and 12 from J; bases not matched to a gene: 4. The CDR3 length is 12 residues. CDR3: CASSLGTGEPFF. The CDR3 DNA follows: TGTGCCAGCAGCTTGGGGACAGGGGAGCCTTTCTTT.

In this sample, this clonotype turned up a few times. This chain links TRBV29-1 with TRBJ2-7; 12 bases match TRBD2. J was trimmed by 3 bases and V by 6 bases; bases with no gene match: 6. Germline CDR1 is SQVTM and CDR2 is ANQGSEA. CDR3 length: 14 amino acids. CDR3 nucleotides: TGCAGCGTAGCCTGGGGACTAGCGGGCTACGAGCAGTACTTC. This encodes CSVAWGLAGYEQYF.

This sequence joins TRBV18 and TRBJ2-4; no clear D. The J call could be wrong; TRBJ2-5 is a better fit for the DNA end. CDR1 is KGHSH, CDR2 LQKENI, per germline. The CDR3 has 15 amino acids. Here the CDR3 reads CASSPATTVQETQYF. CDR3 nucleotides: TGTGCCAGCTCACCAGCTACTACCGTCCAAGAGACCCAGTACTTC.

This clonotype was found once. The chain employs TRBV27 and TRBJ1-1, with 7 bases aligning to TRBD1. This CDR3 is 15 amino acids long. Germline trimming cut 11 bases from V and 0 bases from J; bases unmatched to any gene: 12. From germline, CDR1 is MNHEY and CDR2 SMNVEV (reference sequence). CDR3 sequence: CAGRGTASMNTEAFF. The CDR3 DNA sequence: TGTGCCGGCCGCGGGACAGCCAGTATGAACACTGAAGCTTTCTTT.

This clonotype has ten or more counts. The rearrangement uses TRBV25-1 and TRBJ2-7; D gene uncertain. The germline CDR1 and CDR2 sequences are MGHDK and SYGVNS. V lost 4 bases and J 3 bases, leaving 10 bases between the germline ends. This CDR3 has 13 residues. DNA of the CDR3: TGTGCCAGCAGTGCTAGGGAACTCTACGAGCAGTACTTC. Protein sequence: CASSARELYEQYF.

The chain combines TRBV6-2 or TRBV6-3 with TRBJ1-5, with unresolved D. Trimming took 5 bases from V and 7 from J, leaving 9 bases between them. The CDR3 is made up of 12 amino acids. Germline CDR1 reads MNHEY; CDR2 reads SVGEGT. DNA of the CDR3: TGTGCCAGCAGTGTGGACGGGCAGCCCCAGCATTTT. Its protein is CASSVDGQPQHF.

The gene calls are TRBV4-1 and TRBJ2-5; 8 bases are shared with TRBD1. The DNA end lines up better with TRBJ2-7; the J call may be wrong. Germline V CDR1 and CDR2: MGHRA, YSYEKL. CDR3 length equals 15 residues. The CDR3 DNA reads as TGCGCCAGCAGCCAAGAAGCAGGGGGCGGGAACGAGCAGTACTTC. It specifies CASSQEAGGGNEQYF.

This chain uses TRBV27 with TRBJ2-2; TRBD2 matches 12 bases. The CDR3 extends over 16 amino acids. Germline V gene data show CDR1 as MNHEY and CDR2 as SMNVEV (reference sequence). With V trimmed by 4 bases and J by 4 bases, 4 bases remained unmatched. DNA for the CDR3: TGTGCCAGCAGTTCGACTAGCGGGGGTGTCACCGGGGAGCTGTTTTTT. As protein: CASSSTSGGVTGELFF.

This clonotype was recorded once. This clone may be a read error of a much larger clone one base away. The J gene is TRBJ2-1, the V gene TRBV12-3 or TRBV12-4; tentatively, D is TRBD1 or TRBD2 (5 bases each). The CDR3 has 14 amino acids. V was trimmed by 7 bases and J by 10 bases, leaving 20 bases between them. CDR3 sequence: CASTYGGSIYEQFF. The CDR3 region has the DNA TGTGCCAGCACCTATGGGGGATCAATCTACGAGCAGTTCTTC.

This chain links TRBV4-2 with TRBJ2-3, with 12 bases matching TRBD2. Germline V lookup: CDR1 LGHNA, CDR2 YNFKEQ. This CDR3 has 19 residues. J gave up 0 bases and V 1 base, and 8 bases lay outside the gene matches. For the CDR3, the DNA is TGTGCCAGCAGCCAAGGGGTCGGGACTAGCGGGTCTAGCACAGATACGCAGTATTTT. This encodes CASSQGVGTSGSSTDTQYF.

A remark on this clonotype: A single base separates this from a much larger clone, so it may be a read error. The chain links TRBV9 to TRBJ2-1; tentative D call: TRBD1 (6 bases). Germline lookup yields CDR1 SGDLS and CDR2 YYNGEE. CDR3 length: 16 residues. The CDR3 DNA is TGTGCCAGCAGCGCCCGACAGGCGAGCTCCTACAATAAGCAGTTCTTC. Protein sequence: CASSARQASSYNKQFF.

This clonotype is a singleton in its sample. This chain joins TRBV7-2 and TRBJ2-4, with D perhaps being TRBD1 or TRBD2 (5 bases each). Germline values: CDR1 SGHTA, CDR2 FQGNSA. Trimming removed 5 bases from V and 13 bases from J, with 21 bases in between. This CDR3 is built from 14 residues. The CDR3 nucleotides are TGTGCCAGCAGCCCCAGAGGGCAGGGAAGAGAGCAGTACTTC. This gives the protein CASSPRGQGREQYF.